The clone carrying this TCR beta chain was counted a few times. Its antigen is unidentified. The data were obtained in a study of T-cell memory formation after mild COVID-19. The germline CDR1 and CDR2 sequences are SNHLY and FYNNEI. CDR3 size: 14 residues. The V end lost 1 base, the J end lost 11 bases, and 12 bases lay between the germline ends. The study's findings and limits: Second-wave clones reaching peak frequency on day 37 lacked confirmed SARS-CoV-2 specificity. Pre-infection memory already had some responding clones, implying cross-reactive memory joined. Of the contracting clones, CD4+ ones lay mainly in CM and EM, and CD8+ ones in EMRA.

TCRdb passed the 5' RACE reads through MiXCR, listing each CDR3 protein once. The data contain around 220,000 distinct CDR3 sequences, 16% of them singletons. The sample comprised PBMCs or a T cell subset sorted from them (not recorded which). This clonotype originated in a man aged 18-30 years who had mild COVID-19 (a few samples of this study predate the infection). Cell type and time point are not known. V is TRBV2 and J is TRBJ2-6; D not certain. CDR3 in DNA: TGTGCCAGCAGTGAAGAGCTTTTTTCGGACGTCCTGACTTTC. This sequence encodes CASSEELFSDVLTF.